The 15 T cell receptor beta chains presented below share a single source sample, sequenced in a study of tumor and adjacent non-tumor tissue in lung cancer. Three rounds of nested PCR, following a modified ARM-PCR protocol, produced the TCRbeta library. TCRdb re-called the multiplex PCR reads through MiXCR, storing one row per CDR3 protein. The repertoire holds some 80,000 distinct CDR3 sequences, with less than 85% as singletons. RNA was extracted from bulk tissue without any cell sorting. The normal lung tissue was taken more than 3 cm from the tumor edge. Sequenced sample: distant non-tumor lung tissue. All receptors come from a man aged 70 or older with non-small cell lung cancer.

In its sample, this clonotype was seen once. This chain uses TRBV6-1 with TRBJ2-5; TRBD2 might be the D (6 bases). The V gene's germline CDR1 is MNHNS and CDR2 SASEGT. CDR3 size: 13 residues. V lost 10 bases and J 5 bases, leaving 17 bases between the germline ends. For the CDR3, the DNA is TGTGCCATGGAGTGGAGTGGGGGGGAGACCCAGTACTTC. As protein: CAMEWSGGETQYF.

This clonotype was observed once. The missing conserved phenylalanine or tryptophan at the end of this CDR3 makes a read error likely. The chain recombines TRBV12-3 or TRBV12-4 with TRBJ1-2; D is ambiguous. The CDR3 has 11 residues. CDR3 nucleotide sequence: TGTGCATGCACCCTGGGAGATGGCTACACCTCC. This codes for CACTLGDGYTS.

A note on this clonotype: The germline gene is not matched at one end of the junction; a read error may be the cause. The J gene is TRBJ2-6, the V gene TRBV6-1; D unclear. There are 11 residues in the CDR3. CDR1 is MNHNS, CDR2 SASEGT, per germline. CDR3 loop: CASEAALRWSF. The CDR3 region has the DNA TGTGCCAGCGAGGCGGCGCTCCGTTGGTCTTTC.

Note on this clonotype: Mismatch with germline at one junction end may stem from a read error. The chain couples TRBV11-2 to TRBJ2-5, with TRBD1 matching 7 bases. Germline V gene lookup returns CDR1 SGHAT and CDR2 FQNNGV. The CDR3 contains 15 residues. CDR3 in DNA: TGTGACAGCAGTCCGGGGACAGTTGGACAAGAGACCCAGTACTTC. Protein product: CDSSPGTVGQETQYF.

Remarks on this clonotype: This may be a read error, as it is one base from a much larger clone. The chain employs TRBV6-2 or TRBV6-3 and TRBJ2-5; D could derive from TRBD1 or TRBD2 (5 bases each). V was cut by 8 bases and J by 4 bases, with 17 bases left in between. Germline CDR1 MNHEY, CDR2 SVGEGT. This CDR3 is 14 amino acids long. The CDR3 DNA follows: TGTGCCAGCGGCCGATCCGGGACGGCAGAGACCCAGTACTTC. Translating gives CASGRSGTAETQYF.

In regard to this clonotype: A much larger clone differs from this one at a single base, so this may be a read error. The chain links TRBV28 to TRBJ1-1; D call uncertain. This CDR3 is built from 14 residues. Germline V CDR1 and CDR2: MDHEN, SYDVKM. CDR3 nucleotides: TGTGCCAGCAGTCTCCGGCGGCCCAACACTGAACCTTTCTTT. Translating gives CASSLRRPNTEPFF.

With respect to this clonotype: The final CDR3 position lacks the conserved phenylalanine or tryptophan, pointing to a likely read error. The DNA is left out, because the CDR3 cannot be placed on it with certainty; the CDR3 is given as TCRdb lists it. The chain couples TRBV10-3 to TRBJ1-4. Both ends counted, the CDR3 spans 11 residues. The V gene's germline CDR1 is ENHRY and CDR2 SYGVKD. The CDR3 spells CAISEGEKQFY.

The chain is built from TRBV11-2 and TRBJ2-3, with D tentatively TRBD1 or TRBD2 (6 bases each). Germline CDR1 SGHAT, CDR2 FQNNGV. There are 14 residues in the CDR3. CDR3 loop: CTSSSQGFSDTQYF. DNA of the CDR3: TGTACTAGCAGCTCGCAGGGGTTCTCAGATACGCAGTATTTT.

Concerning this clonotype: Without the conserved terminal phenylalanine or tryptophan, this CDR3 likely stems from a read error. This sequence joins TRBV12-3 or TRBV12-4 and TRBJ2-1; D gene ambiguous. V lost 6 bases to trimming and J lost 9 bases, with 15 bases between them. The CDR3 consists of 13 residues. The CDR3 is CASRLSPGIEQFL. The CDR3 DNA is TGTGCCAGCAGATTAAGTCCTGGGATTGAGCAGTTCTTA.

A note on this clonotype: The junction differs from germline at one of its ends, possibly a read error. This chain connects TRBV6-5 to TRBJ1-1, with no clear D. Germline loops: CDR1 MNHEY, CDR2 SVGAGI. CDR3 length equals 14 residues. CDR3 DNA: TGTGCCAACAGTTACTCGTATTCAGACACTGAAGCTTTCTTT. Residues: CANSYSYSDTEAFF.

As for this clonotype: At one boundary the junction diverges from the germline segment, which might be a read error. V usage is TRBV11-2 and J usage is TRBJ1-6, with D perhaps TRBD1 (5 bases). The CDR3 extends over 18 amino acids. Germline V gene lookup returns CDR1 SGHAT and CDR2 FQNNGV. The CDR3 reads CASSAMAGGSSYNTPLHF. The CDR3 DNA sequence: TGTGCCAGCAGCGCCATGGCCGGGGGTTCGTCCTATAATACACCCCTTCACTTT.

About this clonotype itself: Possible read error: a much larger clone is one base away. J is TRBJ1-2 and V is TRBV5-6, with no clear D. Germline values: CDR1 SGHDT, CDR2 YYEEEE. There are 13 residues in the CDR3. CDR3 in DNA: TGTGCCAGCAACTTGGCCGTAAGATATGGCTACACCTTC. Residues: CASNLAVRYGYTF. The whole variable domain, remainder taken from reference TRBV5-6 and TRBJ1-2, is DAGVTQSPTHLIKTRGQQVTLRCSPKSGHDTVSWYQQALGQGPQFIFQYYEEEERQRGNFPDRFSGHQFPNYSSELNVNALLLGDSALYLCASNLAVRYGYTFGSGTRLTVV.

V and J are TRBV4-1 and TRBJ2-7, with D possibly matching TRBD1 (6 bases). The V gene lost 8 bases and the J gene lost 6 bases, with 26 bases spanning the gap. The CDR3 sequence is 16 residues long. Germline V gives CDR1 MGHRA, CDR2 YSYEKL. CDR3 nucleotide sequence: TGCGCCAGCTGCCGGACGCTAACGGGAAAGGGGGTCGAGCAGTACTTC. As protein: CASCRTLTGKGVEQYF.

A word on this clonotype: A junction end diverges from the germline sequence, so it may reflect a read error. The chain employs TRBV4-3 and TRBJ2-1; TRBD2 agrees at 8 bases. CDR1 LGHNA and CDR2 YSLEER come from the germline V gene. The length of the CDR3 is 15 residues. The CDR3 sequence is CDSSHLPGLDNEQFF. The CDR3 coding sequence is TGCGACAGCAGTCACCTTCCGGGACTAGACAATGAGCAGTTCTTC.

The rearrangement joins TRBV29-1 to TRBJ2-2; 8 bases are a match to TRBD2. This CDR3 comprises 15 residues. Per germline, CDR1 SQVTM and CDR2 ANQGSEA. The trim removed 6 bases at V and 9 bases at J, leaving 15 bases unmatched. For the CDR3, the DNA is TGCAGCGTGGGACTAGGGGAAGGGTACTCCAGGGAGCTGTTTTTT. It yields the protein CSVGLGEGYSRELFF.